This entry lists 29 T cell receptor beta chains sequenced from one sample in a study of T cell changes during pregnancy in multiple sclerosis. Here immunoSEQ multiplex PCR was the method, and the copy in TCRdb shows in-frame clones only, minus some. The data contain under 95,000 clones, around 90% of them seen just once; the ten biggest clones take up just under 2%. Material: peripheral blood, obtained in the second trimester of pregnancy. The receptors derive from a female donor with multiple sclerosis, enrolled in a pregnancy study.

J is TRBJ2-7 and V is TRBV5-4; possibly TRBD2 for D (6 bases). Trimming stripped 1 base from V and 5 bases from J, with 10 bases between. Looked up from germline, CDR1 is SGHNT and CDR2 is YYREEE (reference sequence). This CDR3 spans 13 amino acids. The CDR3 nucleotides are TGTGCCAGCAGCTTGTCGGGGGAGAACGAGCAGTACTTC. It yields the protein CASSLSGENEQYF.

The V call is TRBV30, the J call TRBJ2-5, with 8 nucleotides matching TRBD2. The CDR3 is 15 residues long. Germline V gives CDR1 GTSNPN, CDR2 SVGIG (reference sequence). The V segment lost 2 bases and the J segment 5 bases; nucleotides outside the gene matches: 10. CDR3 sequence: CAWSILAGRGETQYF. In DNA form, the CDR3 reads TGTGCCTGGAGTATATTAGCGGGAAGAGGGGAGACCCAGTACTTC.

CDR3 loop: CASSESGAGEQYF. The DNA of the CDR3 is TGTGCCAGCAGTGAATCTGGTGCGGGTGAGCAGTACTTC. The gene calls are TRBV25-1 and TRBJ2-7; a weak D match, TRBD2 (5 bases). Trimming cost V 1 base and J 7 bases, with 11 bases left between them. This CDR3 has 13 amino acids. Germline V gene sequence: CDR1 MGHDK, CDR2 SYGVNS.

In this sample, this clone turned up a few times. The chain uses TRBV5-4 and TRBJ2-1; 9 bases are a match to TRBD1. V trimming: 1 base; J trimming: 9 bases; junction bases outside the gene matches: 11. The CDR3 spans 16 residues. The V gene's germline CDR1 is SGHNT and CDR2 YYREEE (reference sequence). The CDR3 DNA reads TGTGCCAGCAGCTTGCCGGGACAGGGAATCTACGGTGAGCAGTTCTTC. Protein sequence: CASSLPGQGIYGEQFF.

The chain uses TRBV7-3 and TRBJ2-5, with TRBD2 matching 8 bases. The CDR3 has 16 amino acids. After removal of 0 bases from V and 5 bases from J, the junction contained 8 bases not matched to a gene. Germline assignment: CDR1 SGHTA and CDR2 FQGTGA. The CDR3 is CASSLTGLVGRETQYF. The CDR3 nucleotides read TGTGCCAGCAGCTTAACGGGACTAGTGGGGAGGGAGACCCAGTACTTC.

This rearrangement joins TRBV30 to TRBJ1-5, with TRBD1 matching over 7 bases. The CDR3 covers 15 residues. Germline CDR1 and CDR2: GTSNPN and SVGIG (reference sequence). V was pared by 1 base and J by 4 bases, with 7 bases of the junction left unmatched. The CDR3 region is CAWSEGQPPNQPQHF. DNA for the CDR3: TGTGCCTGGAGTGAGGGACAGCCTCCAAATCAGCCCCAGCATTTT.

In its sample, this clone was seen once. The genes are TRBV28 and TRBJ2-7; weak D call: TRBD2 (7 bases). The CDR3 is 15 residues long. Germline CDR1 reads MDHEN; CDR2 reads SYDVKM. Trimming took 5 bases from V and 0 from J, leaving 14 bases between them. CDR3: CASSGAGASSYEQYF. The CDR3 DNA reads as TGTGCCAGCAGTGGGGCGGGGGCGAGCTCCTACGAGCAGTACTTC.

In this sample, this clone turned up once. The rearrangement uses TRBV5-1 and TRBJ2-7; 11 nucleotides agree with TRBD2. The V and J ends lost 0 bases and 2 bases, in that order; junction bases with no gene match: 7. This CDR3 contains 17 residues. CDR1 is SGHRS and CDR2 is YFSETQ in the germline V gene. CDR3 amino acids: CASSLDLAGGIPYEQYF. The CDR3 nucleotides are TGCGCCAGCAGCTTGGATCTAGCGGGGGGCATTCCCTACGAGCAGTACTTC. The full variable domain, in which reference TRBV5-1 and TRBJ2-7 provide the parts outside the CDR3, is KAGVTQTPRYLIKTRGQQVTLSCSPISGHRSVSWYQQTPGQGLQFLFEYFSETQRNKGNFPGRFSGRQFSNSRSEMNVSTLELGDSALYLCASSLDLAGGIPYEQYFGPGTRLTVT.

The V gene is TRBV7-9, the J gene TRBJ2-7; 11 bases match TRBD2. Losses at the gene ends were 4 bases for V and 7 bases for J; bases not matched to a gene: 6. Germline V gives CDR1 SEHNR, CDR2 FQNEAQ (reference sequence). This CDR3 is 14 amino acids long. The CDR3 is CASSYSGRAGEQYF. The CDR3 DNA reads TGTGCCAGCAGCTATAGCGGGAGGGCCGGAGAGCAGTACTTC.

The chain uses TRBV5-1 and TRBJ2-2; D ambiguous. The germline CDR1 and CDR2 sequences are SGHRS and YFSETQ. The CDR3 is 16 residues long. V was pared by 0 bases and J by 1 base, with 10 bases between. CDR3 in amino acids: CASSLGHALNTGELFF. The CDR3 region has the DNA TGCGCCAGCAGCTTGGGACACGCCCTGAACACCGGGGAGCTGTTTTTT.

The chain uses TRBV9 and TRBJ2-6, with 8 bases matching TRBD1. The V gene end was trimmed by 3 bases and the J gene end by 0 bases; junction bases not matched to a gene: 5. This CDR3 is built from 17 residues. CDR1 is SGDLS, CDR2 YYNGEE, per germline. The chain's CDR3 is CASSAGQGPSGANVLTF. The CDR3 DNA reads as TGTGCCAGCAGCGCAGGACAGGGACCCTCTGGGGCCAACGTCCTGACTTTC.

The CDR3 loop is CAWIDNTGTEAFF. The CDR3 DNA follows: TGTGCCTGGATTGATAACACAGGGACTGAAGCTTTCTTT. V usage is TRBV30 and J usage is TRBJ1-1; tentative D call: TRBD1 (6 bases). Germline CDR1 reads GTSNPN; CDR2 reads SVGIG (reference sequence). This CDR3 region has 13 residues. The V and J ends lost 4 bases and 5 bases respectively, with 14 bases between them. Full variable domain (outside the CDR3, taken from reference TRBV30 and TRBJ1-1): SQTIHQWPATLVQPVGSPLSLECTVEGTSNPNLYWYRQAAGRGLQLLFYSVGIGQISSEVPQNLSASRPQDRQFILSSKKLLLSDSGFYLCAWIDNTGTEAFFGQGTRLTVV.

CDR3 region: CASSGGRGLTEAFF. In DNA form, the CDR3 reads TGTGCCAGCAGCGGCGGGAGGGGTCTAACTGAAGCTTTCTTT. The V call is TRBV11-1, the J call TRBJ1-1, with D perhaps matching TRBD1 (5 bases). Trimming shortened V by 5 bases and J by 5 bases, and 15 bases separated the two germline ends. The CDR3 is 14 residues long. Germline loops: CDR1 SGHAT, CDR2 FQDESV (reference sequence).

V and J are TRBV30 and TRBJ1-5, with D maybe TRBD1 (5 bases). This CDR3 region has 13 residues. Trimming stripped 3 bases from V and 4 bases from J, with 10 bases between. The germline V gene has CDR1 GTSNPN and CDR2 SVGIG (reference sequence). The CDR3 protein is CAWSVDSNQPQHF. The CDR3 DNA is TGTGCCTGGAGCGTTGACAGTAATCAGCCCCAGCATTTT.

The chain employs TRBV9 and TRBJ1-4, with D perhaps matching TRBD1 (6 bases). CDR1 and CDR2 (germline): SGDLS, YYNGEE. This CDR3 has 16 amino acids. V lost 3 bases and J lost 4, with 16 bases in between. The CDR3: CASSASGGVGNEKLFF. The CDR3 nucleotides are TGTGCCAGCAGCGCTAGCGGGGGCGTGGGTAATGAAAAACTGTTTTTT.

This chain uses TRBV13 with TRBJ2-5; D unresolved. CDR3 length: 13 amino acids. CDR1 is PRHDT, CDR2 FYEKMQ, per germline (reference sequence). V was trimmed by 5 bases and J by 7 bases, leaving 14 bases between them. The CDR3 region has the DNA TGTGCCAGCAGCCCCCCGGCCGGCGGGACCCAGTACTTC. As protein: CASSPPAGGTQYF.

CDR3 amino acids: CASSILGTGTETQYF. DNA of the CDR3: TGTGCCAGTAGTATACTAGGGACAGGGACAGAGACCCAGTACTTC. This chain links TRBV19 with TRBJ2-5; 9 nucleotides match TRBD1. V shed 2 bases, J shed 4 bases, and the junction held 5 bases outside the gene matches. Germline V gene data show CDR1 as LNHDA and CDR2 as SQIVND (reference sequence). The CDR3 consists of 15 residues.

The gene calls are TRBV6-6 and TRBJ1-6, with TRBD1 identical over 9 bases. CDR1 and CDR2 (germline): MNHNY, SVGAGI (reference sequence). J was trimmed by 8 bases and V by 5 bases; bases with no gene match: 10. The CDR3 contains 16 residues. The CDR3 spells CASSPRDRVFDSPLHF. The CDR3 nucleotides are TGTGCCAGCAGTCCCCGGGACAGGGTTTTTGATTCACCCCTCCACTTT.

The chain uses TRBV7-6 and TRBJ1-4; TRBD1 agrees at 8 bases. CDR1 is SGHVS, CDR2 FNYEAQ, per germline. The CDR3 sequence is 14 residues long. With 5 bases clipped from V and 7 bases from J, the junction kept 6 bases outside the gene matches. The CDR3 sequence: CASSLGQGGEKLFF. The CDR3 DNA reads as TGTGCCAGCAGCCTCGGACAGGGCGGTGAAAAACTGTTTTTT.

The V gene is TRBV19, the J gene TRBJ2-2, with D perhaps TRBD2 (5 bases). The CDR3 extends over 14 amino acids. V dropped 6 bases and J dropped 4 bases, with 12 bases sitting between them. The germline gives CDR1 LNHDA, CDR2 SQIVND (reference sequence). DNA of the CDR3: TGTGCCAGTAGCCTTCCGGGGAGCACCGGGGAGCTGTTTTTT. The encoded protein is CASSLPGSTGELFF.

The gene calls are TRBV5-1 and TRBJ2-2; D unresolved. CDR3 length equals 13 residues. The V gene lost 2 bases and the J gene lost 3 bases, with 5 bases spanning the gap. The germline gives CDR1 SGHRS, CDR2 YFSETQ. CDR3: CASSFKHTGELFF. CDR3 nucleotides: TGCGCCAGCAGCTTCAAGCACACCGGGGAGCTGTTTTTT.

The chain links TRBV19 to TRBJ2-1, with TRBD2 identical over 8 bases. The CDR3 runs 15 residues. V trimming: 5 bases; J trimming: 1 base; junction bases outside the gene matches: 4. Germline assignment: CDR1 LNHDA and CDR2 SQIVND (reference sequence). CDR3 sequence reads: CASSPGGESYNEQFF. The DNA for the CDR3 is TGTGCCAGTAGTCCGGGGGGGGAATCCTACAATGAGCAGTTCTTC.

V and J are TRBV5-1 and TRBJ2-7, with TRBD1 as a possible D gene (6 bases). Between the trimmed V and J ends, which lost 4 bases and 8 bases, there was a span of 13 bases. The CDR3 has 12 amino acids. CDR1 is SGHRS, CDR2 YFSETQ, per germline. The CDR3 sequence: CASSVDRSKQYF. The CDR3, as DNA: TGCGCCAGCAGCGTCGACAGGTCCAAGCAGTACTTC.

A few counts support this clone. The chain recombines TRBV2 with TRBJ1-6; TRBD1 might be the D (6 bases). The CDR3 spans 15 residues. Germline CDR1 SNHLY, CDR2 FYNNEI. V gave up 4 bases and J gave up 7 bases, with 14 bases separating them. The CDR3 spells CASSAVGGENSPLHF. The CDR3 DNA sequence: TGTGCCAGCAGTGCAGTTGGGGGCGAGAATTCACCCCTCCACTTT.

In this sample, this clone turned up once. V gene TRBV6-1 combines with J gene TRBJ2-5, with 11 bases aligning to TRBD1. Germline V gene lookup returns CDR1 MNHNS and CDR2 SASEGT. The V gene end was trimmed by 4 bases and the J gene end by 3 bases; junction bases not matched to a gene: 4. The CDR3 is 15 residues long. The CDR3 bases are TGTGCCAGCAGTGCGTGGGACAGGGGGAAAGAGACCCAGTACTTC. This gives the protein CASSAWDRGKETQYF.

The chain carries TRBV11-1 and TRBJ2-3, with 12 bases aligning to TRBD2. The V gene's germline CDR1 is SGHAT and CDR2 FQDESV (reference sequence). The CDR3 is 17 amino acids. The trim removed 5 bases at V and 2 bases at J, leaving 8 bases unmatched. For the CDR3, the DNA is TGTGCCAGCAGCCATCCTAGCGGGGGGGTCGTCACAGATACGCAGTATTTT. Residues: CASSHPSGGVVTDTQYF.

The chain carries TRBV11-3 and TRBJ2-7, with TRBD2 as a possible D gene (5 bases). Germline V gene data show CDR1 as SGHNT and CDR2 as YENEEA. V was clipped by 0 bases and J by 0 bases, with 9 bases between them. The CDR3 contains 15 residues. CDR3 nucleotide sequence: TGTGCCAGCAGCTTAGAAGCGGCCACCTCCTACGAGCAGTACTTC. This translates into CASSLEAATSYEQYF.

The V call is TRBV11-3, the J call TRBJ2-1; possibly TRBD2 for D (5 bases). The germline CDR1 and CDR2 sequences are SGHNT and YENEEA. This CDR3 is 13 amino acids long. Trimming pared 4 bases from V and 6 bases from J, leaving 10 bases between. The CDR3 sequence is CASSSKRRNEQFF. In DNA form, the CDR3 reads TGTGCCAGCAGCTCCAAGCGGCGCAATGAGCAGTTCTTC.

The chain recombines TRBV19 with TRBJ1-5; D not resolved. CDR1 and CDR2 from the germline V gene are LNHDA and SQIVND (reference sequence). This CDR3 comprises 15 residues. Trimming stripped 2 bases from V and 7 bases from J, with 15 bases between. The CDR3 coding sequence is TGTGCCAGTAGTATAACCGGCTCAGAGGCCCAGCCCCAGCATTTT. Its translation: CASSITGSEAQPQHF.